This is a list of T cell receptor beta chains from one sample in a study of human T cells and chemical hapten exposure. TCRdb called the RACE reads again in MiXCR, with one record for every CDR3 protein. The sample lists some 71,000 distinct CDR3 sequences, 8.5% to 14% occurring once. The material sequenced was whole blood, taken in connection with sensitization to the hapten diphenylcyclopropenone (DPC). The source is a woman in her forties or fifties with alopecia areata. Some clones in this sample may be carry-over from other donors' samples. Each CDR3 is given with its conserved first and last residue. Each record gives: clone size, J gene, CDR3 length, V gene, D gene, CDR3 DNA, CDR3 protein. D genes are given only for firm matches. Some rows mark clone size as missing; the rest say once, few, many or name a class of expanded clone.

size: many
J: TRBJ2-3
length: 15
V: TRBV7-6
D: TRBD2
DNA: TGTGCCAGCAGCTCGACGACTAGCGGGGGGGCGCGGGAGTATTTT
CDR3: CASSSTTSGGAREYF

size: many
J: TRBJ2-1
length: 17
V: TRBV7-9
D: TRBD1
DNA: TGTGCCAGCAGCTTAGGTCGGAACAGGGGGATATCCAATGAGCAGTTCTTC
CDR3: CASSLGRNRGISNEQFF

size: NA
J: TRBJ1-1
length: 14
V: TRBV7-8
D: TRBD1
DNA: TGTGCCAGCAGCAGCAACAGGGGGCTCACTGAAGCTTTCTTT
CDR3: CASSSNRGLTEAFF

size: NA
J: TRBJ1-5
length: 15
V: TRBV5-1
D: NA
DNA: TGCGCCAGCAGCCCAACGCGACAGGGCAATCAGCCCCAGCATTTT
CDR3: CASSPTRQGNQPQHF

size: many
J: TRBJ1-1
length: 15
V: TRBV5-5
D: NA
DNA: TGTGCCAGCAGCTTCGGTATGAGGGAGTCCACTGAAGCTTTCTTT
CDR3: CASSFGMRESTEAFF

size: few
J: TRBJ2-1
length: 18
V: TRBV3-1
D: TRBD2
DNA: TGTGCCAGCAGCCCCCCTCCCCCACTAGCGGTAACCTACAATGAGCAGTTCTTC
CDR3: CASSPPPPLAVTYNEQFF

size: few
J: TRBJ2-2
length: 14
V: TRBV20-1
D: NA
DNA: TGCAGTGCTGTCAGGCATACGAACACCGGGGAGCTGTTTTTT
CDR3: CSAVRHTNTGELFF

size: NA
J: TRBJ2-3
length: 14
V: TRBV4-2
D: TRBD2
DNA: TGTGCCAGCAGCCAGGGGGGGAGCCCAGATACGCAGTATTTT
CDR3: CASSQGGSPDTQYF

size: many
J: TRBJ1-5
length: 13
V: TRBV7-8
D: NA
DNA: TGTGCCAGCAGCTTAGTACCCGGTCGGCCCCAGCATTTT
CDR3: CASSLVPGRPQHF

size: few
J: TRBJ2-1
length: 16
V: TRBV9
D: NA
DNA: TGTGCCAGCAGCGTCCCAACAGGTAGAGTCCTCAATGAGCAGTTCTTC
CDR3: CASSVPTGRVLNEQFF

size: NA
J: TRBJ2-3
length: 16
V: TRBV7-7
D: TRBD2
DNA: TGTGCCAGCAGCTTAGGGGGACTAGCGGGAGGAGATACGCAGTATTTT
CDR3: CASSLGGLAGGDTQYF

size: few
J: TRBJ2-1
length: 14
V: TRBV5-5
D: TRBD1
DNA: TGTGCCAGCAGCCGGGGACAGTTATACAATGAGCAGTTCTTC
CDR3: CASSRGQLYNEQFF

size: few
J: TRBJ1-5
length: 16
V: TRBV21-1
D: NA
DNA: TGTGCCAGCAGTTGCGGGGGGGGTTATAGCAATCAGCCCCAGCATTTT
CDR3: CASSCGGGYSNQPQHF

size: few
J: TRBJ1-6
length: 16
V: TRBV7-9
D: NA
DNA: TGTGCCAGCAGCTATAGGGGGACACCGCTTGAGTCACCCCTCCACTTT
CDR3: CASSYRGTPLESPLHF

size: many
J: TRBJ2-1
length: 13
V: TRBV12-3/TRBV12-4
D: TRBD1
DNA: TGTGCCAGCAGTTCGGACAGGGGGGGTGAGCAGTTCTTC
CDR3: CASSSDRGGEQFF

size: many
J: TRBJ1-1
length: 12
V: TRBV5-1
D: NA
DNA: TGCGCCAGCAAAAAGGAAGGCACTGAAGCTTTCTTT
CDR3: CASKKEGTEAFF

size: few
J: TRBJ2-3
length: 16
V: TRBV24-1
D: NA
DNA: TGTGCCACCAGTGATTCGGCTAGACTGATTACAGATACGCAGTATTTT
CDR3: CATSDSARLITDTQYF

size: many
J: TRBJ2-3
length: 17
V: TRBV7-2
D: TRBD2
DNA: TGTGCCAGCAGCTTAGCCCCACTAGCGGGAGGACCAGATACGCAGTATTTT
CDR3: CASSLAPLAGGPDTQYF

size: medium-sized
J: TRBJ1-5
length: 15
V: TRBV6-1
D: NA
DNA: TGTGCCAGCAGTGAGTCAGACAGCCCCGGACAGCCCCAGCATTTT
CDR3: CASSESDSPGQPQHF

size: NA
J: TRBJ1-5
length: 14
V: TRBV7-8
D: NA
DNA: TGTGCCAGCAGCTTAGTCAACAGAAATCAGCCCCAGCATTTT
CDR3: CASSLVNRNQPQHF

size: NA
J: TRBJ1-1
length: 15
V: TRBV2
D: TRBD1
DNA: TGTGCCAGCAGACCACCGGGACAGAGAAACACTGAAGCTTTCTTT
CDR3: CASRPPGQRNTEAFF

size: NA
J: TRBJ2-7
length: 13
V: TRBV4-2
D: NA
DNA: TGTGCCAGCAGCCAAGATTCGGGACTCGAGCAGTACTTC
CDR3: CASSQDSGLEQYF

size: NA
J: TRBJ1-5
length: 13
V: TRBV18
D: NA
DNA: TGTGCCAGCTCACCACAGGGGTATCAGCCCCAGCATTTT
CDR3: CASSPQGYQPQHF

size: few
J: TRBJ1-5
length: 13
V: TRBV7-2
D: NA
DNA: TGTGCCAGCAGCTTAGATCCCGATCAGCCCCAGCATTTT
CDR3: CASSLDPDQPQHF

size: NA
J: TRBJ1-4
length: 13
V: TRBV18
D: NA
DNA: TGTGCCAGCTCACCAAACAACGCTGAAAAACTGTTTTTT
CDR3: CASSPNNAEKLFF

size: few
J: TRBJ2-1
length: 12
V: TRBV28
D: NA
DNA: TGTGCCAGCAGTCCCCAACAGAGTTGGCAGTTCTTC
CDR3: CASSPQQSWQFF